This T cell receptor (beta chain) was identified in a study of blood T cell repertoires in COVID-19. Study summary: Sites in the United States, Italy and Spain provided acute and convalescent COVID-19 samples.

Those enrolled, adults aged about 18 to 89 years, came from around 24 US areas. Two negative PCRs, clearance, or symptom resolution had been documented for recovered Cohort 3 donors. The CDR3 has 13 residues. The V gene's germline CDR1 is SGHTA and CDR2 FQGTGA. V shed 3 bases and J 8 bases; nucleotides not matched to a gene: 3. TCRdb keeps only in-frame clones here, not all; method: immunoSEQ multiplex PCR. The sample carries about 250,000 clones, about nine tenths recorded once. The chain uses TRBV7-3 and TRBJ2-1; 8 positions match TRBD2. Sample: PBMCs or T cells enriched from blood (not recorded which). The origin of this receptor is a woman younger than 35 who had recovered from COVID-19. CDR3 protein: CASSFGLADEQFF. CDR3 in DNA: TGTGCCAGCAGCTTCGGACTAGCCGATGAGCAGTTCTTC.